These 3 T cell receptor beta chains came from one sample sequenced in a study of T-cell reconstitution after alpha-beta-depleted transplantation in children. Preparation of the TCRbeta library used unique molecular identifiers. MiXCR, applied by TCRdb to the PCR reads, yields one record per CDR3 protein. Of 200,000 to 250,000 distinct CDR3 sequences listed, about 9.5% were seen once; the top ten hold approximately 6.6%. Sequences were derived from PBMCs from the stem cell graft donor, sampled from the stem cell graft. Source of these receptors: a human donor who donated a stem cell graft to a child with acute lymphoblastic leukemia.

This rearrangement joins TRBV5-4 to TRBJ1-1, with D tentatively TRBD1 (6 bases). V dropped 4 bases and J dropped 6 bases, with 19 bases sitting between them. In germline, CDR1 is SGHNT, CDR2 YYREEE (reference sequence). CDR3 length equals 15 residues. This CDR3 reads CASSPLAGTLPEAFF. Written as DNA, the CDR3 is TGTGCCAGCAGCCCCCTCGCCGGGACATTACCTGAAGCTTTCTTT.

This clonotype has only a few counts. J is TRBJ2-1 and V is TRBV4-3, with 9 bases that match TRBD2. The CDR3 loop spans 18 amino acids. Germline V lookup: CDR1 LGHNA, CDR2 YSLEER. Trimming cost V 0 bases and J 4 bases; bases outside gene matches: 10. The CDR3 is CASSQDIIAGANYNEQFF. DNA of the CDR3: TGCGCCAGCAGCCAAGACATTATAGCGGGGGCAAATTACAATGAGCAGTTCTTC.

This chain links TRBV6-2 or TRBV6-3 with TRBJ1-5, with 10 bases lining up with TRBD1. Losses at the gene ends were 2 bases for V and 7 bases for J; bases not matched to a gene: 11. CDR3 length: 17 amino acids. The V gene's germline CDR1 is MNHEY and CDR2 SVGEGT. The CDR3 loop reads CASSYETGGARGQPQHF. The CDR3, as DNA: TGTGCCAGCAGTTACGAGACAGGGGGCGCGCGGGGCCAGCCCCAGCATTTT.